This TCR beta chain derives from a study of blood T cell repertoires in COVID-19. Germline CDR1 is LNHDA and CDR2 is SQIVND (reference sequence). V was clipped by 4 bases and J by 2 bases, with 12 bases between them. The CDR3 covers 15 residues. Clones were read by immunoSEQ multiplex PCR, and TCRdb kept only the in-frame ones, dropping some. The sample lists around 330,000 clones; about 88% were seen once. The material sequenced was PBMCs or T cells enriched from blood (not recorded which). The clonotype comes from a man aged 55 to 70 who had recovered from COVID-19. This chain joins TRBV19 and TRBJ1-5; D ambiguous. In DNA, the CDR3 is TGTGCCAGTAGTACCTCCTGGGAGGGCAATCAGCCCCAGCATTTT. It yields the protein CASSTSWEGNQPQHF.